The 19 T cell receptor beta chains given below trace back to one sample, sequenced in a study of T-cell memory formation after mild COVID-19. TCRdb recomputed calls from the 5' RACE reads with MiXCR, one row per CDR3 protein. The table has approximately 480,000 distinct CDR3 sequences, 18% seen once. Material: PBMCs or a T cell subset sorted from them (not recorded which). Every receptor here comes from an adult woman who had mild COVID-19 (a few samples of this study predate the infection). Cell type and time point are not known.

The chain has TRBV19 and TRBJ1-4; D uncertain. Trimming stripped 3 bases from V and 6 bases from J, with 17 bases between. The CDR3 length is 16 residues. Looked up from germline, CDR1 is LNHDA and CDR2 is SQIVND (reference sequence). CDR3 in amino acids: CASSIPGRISDEKLFF. In DNA, the CDR3 is TGTGCCAGTAGTATCCCCGGACGGATCTCAGATGAAAAACTGTTTTTT.

This clonotype has only a few counts. The chain carries TRBV7-2 and TRBJ2-7; D might be TRBD1 (5 bases). With 2 bases removed from V and 3 bases from J, the gap between germline ends came to 17 bases. Germline lookup yields CDR1 SGHTA and CDR2 FQGNSA. The CDR3 totals 16 residues. CDR3 sequence (DNA): TGTGCCAGCAGCTTATCTGAGGACACTTCTATCTACGAGCAGTACTTC. Encoded protein: CASSLSEDTSIYEQYF. Full variable domain (rest looked up from reference TRBV7-2 and TRBJ2-7): GAGVSQSPSNKVTEKGKDVELRCDPISGHTALYWYRQSLGQGLEFLIYFQGNSAPDKSGLPSDRFSAERTGGSVSTLTIQRTQQEDSAVYLCASSLSEDTSIYEQYFGPGTRLTVT.

The chain joins TRBV27 to TRBJ2-2; perhaps TRBD1 as D (6 bases). There are 18 residues in the CDR3. V was clipped by 4 bases and J by 4 bases, with 22 bases between them. Germline-derived CDR1 and CDR2 are MNHEY and SMNVEV (reference sequence). CDR3 DNA: TGTGCCAGCAGTTCTGCATATTTCAGGGGTTCGAGCACCGGGGAGCTGTTTTTT. It is translated as CASSSAYFRGSSTGELFF.

This clonotype was seen only a few times. The rearrangement links TRBV5-1 to TRBJ2-1; 12 nucleotides agree with TRBD2. The CDR3 totals 15 residues. J gave up 8 bases and V 0 bases, and 3 bases lay outside the gene matches. Germline V gene sequence: CDR1 SGHRS, CDR2 YFSETQ. The chain's CDR3 is CASSLAGLAGYEQFF. For the CDR3, the DNA is TGCGCCAGCAGCTTGGCCGGACTAGCGGGGTATGAGCAGTTCTTC. The full variable domain, its missing parts supplied by reference TRBV5-1 and TRBJ2-1, is KAGVTQTPRYLIKTRGQQVTLSCSPISGHRSVSWYQQTPGQGLQFLFEYFSETQRNKGNFPGRFSGRQFSNSRSEMNVSTLELGDSALYLCASSLAGLAGYEQFFGPGTRLTVL.

The sample holds a few counts of this clonotype. The chain has TRBV5-1 and TRBJ2-1; TRBD1 matches 8 bases. CDR3 length: 15 amino acids. The junction had 7 bases not matched to a gene; V was cut back by 4 bases and J by 4 bases. Germline lookup yields CDR1 SGHRS and CDR2 YFSETQ. CDR3 sequence reads: CASSNGTGPYNEQFF. The CDR3 bases are TGCGCCAGCAGCAACGGGACAGGCCCATACAATGAGCAGTTCTTC.

The gene calls are TRBV27 and TRBJ2-1; D call uncertain. Germline-derived CDR1 and CDR2 are MNHEY and SMNVEV (reference sequence). The CDR3 is 12 amino acids. Trimming pared 3 bases from V and 7 bases from J, leaving 7 bases between. For the CDR3, the DNA is TGTGCCAGCAGTTTGGGCGAAAATGAGCAGTTCTTC. It encodes CASSLGENEQFF.

The V call is TRBV7-9, the J call TRBJ1-1; 9 nucleotides match TRBD1. The germline V gene has CDR1 SEHNR and CDR2 FQNEAQ (reference sequence). J gave up 6 bases and V 5 bases, and 10 bases lay outside the gene matches. This CDR3 has 15 residues. As DNA, the CDR3 is TGTGCCAGCAGCCCAGGGACAGGGAGAGGAGCTGAAGCTTTCTTT. It encodes CASSPGTGRGAEAFF.

This clonotype was counted between two and nine times. CDR3 amino acids: CASSLRTGGTWGYTF. The CDR3 DNA sequence: TGTGCCAGCAGCCTCCGGACAGGGGGCACGTGGGGCTACACCTTC. The rearrangement joins TRBV3-1 to TRBJ1-2; 11 nucleotides align to TRBD1. The CDR3 contains 15 residues. CDR1 is LGHDT and CDR2 is YNNKEL in the germline V gene (reference sequence). V trimming: 4 bases; J trimming: 8 bases; junction bases outside the gene matches: 9.

The rearrangement joins TRBV7-8 to TRBJ2-2; 8 nucleotides match TRBD1. V was pared by 4 bases and J by 5 bases, with 6 bases of the junction left unmatched. Germline CDR1 reads SGHVS; CDR2 reads FQNEAQ. The CDR3 is made up of 15 amino acids. This chain's CDR3 is CASSWTYRGTGELFF. In DNA, the CDR3 is TGTGCCAGCAGCTGGACCTACAGGGGGACCGGGGAGCTGTTTTTT.

This clonotype was detected ten times or more. The chain recombines TRBV7-2 with TRBJ2-1, with 11 bases fitting TRBD2. The J segment lost 11 bases and the V segment lost 2 bases, leaving 8 bases of the junction unmatched. Germline loops: CDR1 SGHTA, CDR2 FQGNSA. This CDR3 comprises 15 residues. The CDR3 coding sequence is TGTGCCAGCAGCTTAAGTCTAGCGGGAGGTAGTAAGCAGTTCTTC. Translated: CASSLSLAGGSKQFF.

This clonotype was picked up a small number of times. The chain is built from TRBV6-5 and TRBJ2-5; possibly TRBD2 for D (8 bases). Trimming cost V 11 bases and J 6 bases, with 31 bases left between them. This CDR3 has 17 residues. The germline CDR1 and CDR2 sequences are MNHEY and SVGAGI. In nucleotides, the CDR3 is TGTGCCGGGACGAGCGGGGGCGGCAGGGGGAAACTACAGACCCAGTACTTC. This encodes CAGTSGGGRGKLQTQYF.

The rearrangement links TRBV7-2 to TRBJ1-1; no clear D. The V end was cut by 1 base, the J end by 0 bases, with 9 bases between. The CDR3 contains 15 residues. Per germline, CDR1 SGHTA and CDR2 FQGNSA. The CDR3: CASSLVFLMNTEAFF. Written as DNA, the CDR3 is TGTGCCAGCAGCTTAGTTTTCTTGATGAACACTGAAGCTTTCTTT.

This clonotype was detected a few times. The V and J genes are TRBV7-9 and TRBJ2-1; 8 nucleotides agree with TRBD2. V dropped 0 bases and J dropped 10; count of bases not matched to a gene: 11. In germline, CDR1 is SEHNR, CDR2 FQNEAQ (reference sequence). This CDR3 is 16 amino acids long. The CDR3 nucleotides read TGTGCCAGCAGCTTAGCAGTCGGGGGGGAGTTGGGAGAGCAGTTCTTC. Residues: CASSLAVGGELGEQFF.

Ten or more counts support this clonotype. The chain is built from TRBV12-3 or TRBV12-4 and TRBJ1-5; a weak D match, TRBD1 (6 bases). The length of the CDR3 is 15 residues. V was shortened by 3 bases and J by 3 bases, with 12 bases between the two germline ends. The CDR3 spells CASSFVTGANQPQHF. The CDR3 bases are TGTGCCAGCAGTTTTGTGACAGGCGCCAATCAGCCCCAGCATTTT.

This clonotype was observed a few times. This chain joins TRBV18 and TRBJ2-1; D might be TRBD2 (6 bases). This CDR3 has 16 residues. CDR1 and CDR2 (germline): KGHSH, LQKENI. The ends were cut back, 3 bases at V and 0 bases at J, with 12 bases in the middle. Here the CDR3 reads CASSPGTQSSYNEQFF. The CDR3 DNA sequence: TGTGCCAGCTCACCCGGGACTCAGAGCTCCTACAATGAGCAGTTCTTC.

A few counts support this clonotype. The chain links TRBV12-3 or TRBV12-4 to TRBJ1-1, with TRBD1 identical over 10 bases. The CDR3 totals 21 residues. V shed 3 bases, J shed 1 base, and the junction held 20 bases outside the gene matches. The CDR3 sequence is CASSFYLRPRTGGSPNTEAFF. CDR3 coding DNA: TGTGCCAGCAGTTTTTATCTCCGTCCACGGACAGGGGGATCCCCGAACACTGAAGCTTTCTTT.

This clonotype was seen a handful of times. Written as DNA, the CDR3 is TGTGCCACCCGGACAGGCGCCTCCTACGAGCAGTACTTC. As protein: CATRTGASYEQYF. The chain carries TRBV3-1 and TRBJ2-7, with 7 bases fitting TRBD1. Per germline, CDR1 LGHDT and CDR2 YNNKEL (reference sequence). Losses at the gene ends were 10 bases for V and 0 bases for J; bases not matched to a gene: 6. CDR3 length: 13 residues.

The V call is TRBV4-3, the J call TRBJ2-7, with D maybe TRBD1 (6 bases). The CDR3 is made up of 16 amino acids. V was pared by 0 bases and J by 0 bases, with 12 bases between. Germline V gene data show CDR1 as LGHNA and CDR2 as YSLEER. CDR3 coding DNA: TGCGCCAGCAGCCAAGATAACCGGGACACCTCCTACGAGCAGTACTTC. It is translated as CASSQDNRDTSYEQYF.

V gene TRBV28 combines with J gene TRBJ2-5; unclear D gene. The germline V gene encodes CDR1 MDHEN and CDR2 SYDVKM. The length of the CDR3 is 12 residues. The V end lost 3 bases, the J end lost 3 bases, and 5 bases lay between the germline ends. CDR3 in amino acids: CASSFGKETQYF. CDR3 sequence (DNA): TGTGCCAGCAGTTTCGGTAAAGAGACCCAGTACTTC.